The 7 T cell receptor beta chains below come from one sample, sequenced in a study of T cells after yellow fever vaccination. In TCRdb, the 5' RACE reads were re-called with MiXCR into one record per CDR3 protein. The repertoire holds about 150,000 distinct CDR3 sequences, with about 6.2% as singletons. This material consisted of CD4+ T cells sorted from PBMCs, taken 10 days after the yellow fever booster vaccination. The receptors stem from a man younger than 45 who received the YFV17D yellow fever vaccine.

This clonotype was picked up many times. The chain combines TRBV15 with TRBJ2-3; TRBD2 matches 10 bases. The V gene's germline CDR1 is LNHNV and CDR2 YYDKDF (reference sequence). CDR3 length: 16 residues. The trim removed 2 bases at V and 4 bases at J, leaving 6 bases unmatched. The CDR3, as DNA: TGTGCCACCAGCAGACCAGAAGCGGGAGGGGCAGATACGCAGTATTTT. It encodes CATSRPEAGGADTQYF.

This clonotype was seen ten or more times. V and J are TRBV5-1 and TRBJ2-3; 14 nucleotides align to TRBD2. From germline, CDR1 is SGHRS and CDR2 YFSETQ. This CDR3 contains 16 residues. Germline trimming cut 4 bases from V and 3 bases from J; bases unmatched to any gene: 4. CDR3 in DNA: TGCGCCAGCAGCCGCCGACTAGCGGGAGGGACAGATACGCAGTATTTT. Protein sequence: CASSRRLAGGTDTQYF.

This clonotype appeared many times. The chain recombines TRBV12-3 or TRBV12-4 with TRBJ2-5; the match to TRBD1 covers 8 bases. The CDR3 loop spans 14 amino acids. Trimming took 4 bases from V and 5 from J; bases not matched to a gene: 6. For the CDR3, the DNA is TGTGCCAGCAGTTCAACGACAGGGGCTGAGACCCAGTACTTC. Translating gives CASSSTTGAETQYF.

This clonotype was detected many times. This chain joins TRBV5-1 and TRBJ2-3; TRBD2 aligns across 13 bases. V lost 2 bases and J lost 1; bases outside the gene matches: 7. The V gene's germline CDR1 is SGHRS and CDR2 YFSETQ. CDR3 length: 18 amino acids. CDR3 nucleotides: TGCGCCAGCAGCTTCGGGACTAGCGGGGCCCATGGCACAGATACGCAGTATTTT. This translates into CASSFGTSGAHGTDTQYF. Full variable domain (rest looked up from reference TRBV5-1 and TRBJ2-3): KAGVTQTPRYLIKTRGQQVTLSCSPISGHRSVSWYQQTPGQGLQFLFEYFSETQRNKGNFPGRFSGRQFSNSRSEMNVSTLELGDSALYLCASSFGTSGAHGTDTQYFGPGTRLTVL.

This clonotype was detected ten times or more. This rearrangement joins TRBV12-3 or TRBV12-4 to TRBJ2-5, with 9 bases identical to TRBD2. The CDR3 spans 15 residues. Losses at the gene ends were 8 bases for V and 5 bases for J; bases not matched to a gene: 12. The CDR3 DNA is TGTGCCAGCGCCTTTTCTAGCGGGAAGGGGGAGACCCAGTACTTC. It encodes CASAFSSGKGETQYF.

There are many counts of this clonotype. The chain links TRBV7-8 to TRBJ1-6, with a weak D call TRBD1 (5 bases). Trimming took 5 bases from V and 0 from J, leaving 11 bases between them. Germline values: CDR1 SGHVS, CDR2 FQNEAQ. This CDR3 has 16 residues. Written as DNA, the CDR3 is TGTGCCAGCAGCACCCCCGGGGGCTCCTATAATTCACCCCTCCACTTT. Translated, it gives CASSTPGGSYNSPLHF.

This clonotype was seen ten or more times. The chain has TRBV19 and TRBJ1-5, with D perhaps matching TRBD1 (5 bases). V lost 10 bases to trimming and J lost 7 bases, with 23 bases between them. Per germline, CDR1 LNHDA and CDR2 SQIVND (reference sequence). CDR3 length: 15 residues. The chain's CDR3 is CATTQTAGTWQPQHF. The CDR3 region has the DNA TGTGCCACCACTCAAACGGCCGGGACGTGGCAGCCCCAGCATTTT.